This T cell receptor (beta chain) was observed in a study of response to subunit inactivated influenza vaccine. Concerning this clonotype: Its target is unknown.

TCRdb re-called the RT-PCR reads with MiXCR, one entry per CDR3 protein. The sample shows around 850,000 distinct CDR3 sequences, around a sixth of them seen only once. The study's findings and limits: New T cells are recruited in small numbers by each seasonal influenza vaccination, according to the authors' suggestion.

Germline V gives CDR1 LNHNV, CDR2 YYDKDF (reference sequence). V gave up 0 bases and J gave up 2 bases, with 9 bases separating them. The CDR3 is 15 residues long. The starting material was PBMCs from blood, obtained 5 days after vaccination. V is TRBV15 and J is TRBJ2-3; D remains unclear. The receptor comes from a man aged 45 to 65 who received an inactivated influenza vaccine. The CDR3 nucleotides are TGTGCCACCAGCAGAGACAAGAGATTCACAGATACGCAGTATTTT. It specifies CATSRDKRFTDTQYF.